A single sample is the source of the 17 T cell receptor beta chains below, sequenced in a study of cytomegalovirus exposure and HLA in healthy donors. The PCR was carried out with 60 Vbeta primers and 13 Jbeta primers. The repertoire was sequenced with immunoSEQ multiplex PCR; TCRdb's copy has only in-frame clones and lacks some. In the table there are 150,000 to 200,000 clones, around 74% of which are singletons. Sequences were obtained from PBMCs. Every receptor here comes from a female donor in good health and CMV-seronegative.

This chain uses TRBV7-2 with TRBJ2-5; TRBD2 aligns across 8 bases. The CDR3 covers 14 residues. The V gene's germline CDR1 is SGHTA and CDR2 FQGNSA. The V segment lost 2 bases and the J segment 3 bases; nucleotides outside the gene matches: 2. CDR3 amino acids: CASSLMRGEETQYF. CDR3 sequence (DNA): TGTGCCAGCAGCTTAATGCGGGGGGAAGAGACCCAGTACTTC.

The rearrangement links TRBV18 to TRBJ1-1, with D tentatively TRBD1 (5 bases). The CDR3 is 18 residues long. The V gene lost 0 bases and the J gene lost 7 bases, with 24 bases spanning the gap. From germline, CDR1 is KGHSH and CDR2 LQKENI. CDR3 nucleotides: TGTGCCAGCTCACCACCAGGTCCCCGGACGGGGGGGAATTTTGAAGCTTTCTTT. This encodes CASSPPGPRTGGNFEAFF.

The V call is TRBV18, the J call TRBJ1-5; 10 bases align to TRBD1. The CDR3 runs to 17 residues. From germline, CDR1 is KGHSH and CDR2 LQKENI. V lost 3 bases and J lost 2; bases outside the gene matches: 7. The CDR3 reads CASSPRTGGQGNQPQHF. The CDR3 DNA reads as TGTGCCAGCTCACCTCGGACAGGGGGACAGGGCAATCAGCCCCAGCATTTT. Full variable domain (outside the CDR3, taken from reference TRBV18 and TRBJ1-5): NAGVMQNPRHLVRRRGQEARLRCSPMKGHSHVYWYRQLPEEGLKFMVYLQKENIIDESGMPKERFSAEFPKEGPSILRIQQVVRGDSAAYFCASSPRTGGQGNQPQHFGDGTRLSIL.

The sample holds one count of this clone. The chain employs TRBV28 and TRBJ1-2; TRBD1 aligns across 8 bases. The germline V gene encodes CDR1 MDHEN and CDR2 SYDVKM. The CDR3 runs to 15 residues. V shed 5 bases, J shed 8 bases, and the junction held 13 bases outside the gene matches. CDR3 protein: CASSHAPTGVGGYTF. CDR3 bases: TGTGCCAGCAGTCACGCGCCGACAGGGGTAGGGGGCTACACCTTC.

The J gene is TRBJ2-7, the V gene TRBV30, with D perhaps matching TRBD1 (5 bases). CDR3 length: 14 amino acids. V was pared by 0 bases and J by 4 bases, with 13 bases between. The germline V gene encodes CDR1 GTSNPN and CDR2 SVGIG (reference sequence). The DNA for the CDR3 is TGTGCCTGGAGTGTAAGCGCAGGGTTTTACGAGCAGTACTTC. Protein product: CAWSVSAGFYEQYF.

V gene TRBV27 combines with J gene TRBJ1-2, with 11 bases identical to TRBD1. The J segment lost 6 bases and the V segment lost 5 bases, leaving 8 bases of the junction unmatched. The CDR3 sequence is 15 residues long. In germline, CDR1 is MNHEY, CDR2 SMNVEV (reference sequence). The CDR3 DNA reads TGTGCCAGCAGTAGGGACAGGGGGTTTAGTAATGGCTACACCTTC. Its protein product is CASSRDRGFSNGYTF.

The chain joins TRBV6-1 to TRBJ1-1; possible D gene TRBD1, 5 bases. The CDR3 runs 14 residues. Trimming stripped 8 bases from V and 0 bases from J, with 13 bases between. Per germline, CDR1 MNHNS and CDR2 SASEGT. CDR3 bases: TGTGCCAGCGGGGGGGTCGCCATGAACACTGAAGCTTTCTTT. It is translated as CASGGVAMNTEAFF.

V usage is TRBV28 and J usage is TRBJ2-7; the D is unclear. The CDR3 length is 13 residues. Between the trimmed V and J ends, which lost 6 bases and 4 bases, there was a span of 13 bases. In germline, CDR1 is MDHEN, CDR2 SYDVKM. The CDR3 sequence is CASSSTPRYEQYF. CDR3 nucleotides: TGTGCCAGCAGCTCGACCCCCAGGTACGAGCAGTACTTC. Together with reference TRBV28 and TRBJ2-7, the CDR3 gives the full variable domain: DVKVTQSSRYLVKRTGEKVFLECVQDMDHENMFWYRQDPGLGLRLIYFSYDVKMKEKGDIPEGYSVSREKKERFSLILESASTNQTSMYLCASSSTPRYEQYFGPGTRLTVT.

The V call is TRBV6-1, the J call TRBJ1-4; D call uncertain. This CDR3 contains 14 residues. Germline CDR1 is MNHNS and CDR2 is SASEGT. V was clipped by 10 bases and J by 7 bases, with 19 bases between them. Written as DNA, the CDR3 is TGTGCCACCCATGAGGGAGACTGGCGTGAAAAACTGTTTTTT. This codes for CATHEGDWREKLFF.

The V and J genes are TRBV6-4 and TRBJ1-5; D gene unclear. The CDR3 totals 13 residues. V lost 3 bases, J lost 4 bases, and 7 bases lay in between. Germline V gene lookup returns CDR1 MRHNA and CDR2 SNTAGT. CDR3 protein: CASSESSNQPQHF. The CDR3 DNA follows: TGTGCCAGCAGTGAGTCTTCGAATCAGCCCCAGCATTTT.

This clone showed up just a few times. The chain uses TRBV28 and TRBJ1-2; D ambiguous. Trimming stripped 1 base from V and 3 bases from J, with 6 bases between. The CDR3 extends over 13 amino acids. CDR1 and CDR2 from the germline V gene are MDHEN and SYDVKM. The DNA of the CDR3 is TGTGCCAGCAGTTTATTCAGGCACTATGGCTACACCTTC. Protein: CASSLFRHYGYTF.

The CDR3 DNA follows: TGTGCCAGTACCCTGGAGTTCTCCGAGTCCTATGGCTACACCTTC. This codes for CASTLEFSESYGYTF. V usage is TRBV28 and J usage is TRBJ1-2; no definite D call. The ends were cut back, 9 bases at V and 4 bases at J, with 21 bases in the middle. Germline CDR1 and CDR2: MDHEN and SYDVKM. There are 15 residues in the CDR3.

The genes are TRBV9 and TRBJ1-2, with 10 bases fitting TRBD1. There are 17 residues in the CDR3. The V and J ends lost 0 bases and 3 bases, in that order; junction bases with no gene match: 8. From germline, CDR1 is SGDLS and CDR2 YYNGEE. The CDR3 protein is CASSVVPGQGNDYGYTF. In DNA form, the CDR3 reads TGTGCCAGCAGCGTAGTCCCGGGACAGGGGAATGACTATGGCTACACCTTC.

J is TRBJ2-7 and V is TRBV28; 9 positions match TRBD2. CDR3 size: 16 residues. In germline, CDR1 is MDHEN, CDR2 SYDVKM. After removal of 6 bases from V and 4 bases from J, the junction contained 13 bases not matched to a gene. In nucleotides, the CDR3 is TGTGCCAGCAGCGCCGGTTGGCGGGAGGGCCATTACGAGCAGTACTTC. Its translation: CASSAGWREGHYEQYF. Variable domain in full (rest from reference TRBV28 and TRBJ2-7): DVKVTQSSRYLVKRTGEKVFLECVQDMDHENMFWYRQDPGLGLRLIYFSYDVKMKEKGDIPEGYSVSREKKERFSLILESASTNQTSMYLCASSAGWREGHYEQYFGPGTRLTVT.

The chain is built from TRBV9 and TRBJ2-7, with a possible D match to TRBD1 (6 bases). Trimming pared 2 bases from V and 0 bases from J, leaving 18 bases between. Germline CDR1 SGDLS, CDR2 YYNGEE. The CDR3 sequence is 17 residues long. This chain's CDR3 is CASSVGAPVGASYEQYF. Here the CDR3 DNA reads TGTGCCAGCAGCGTCGGTGCCCCCGTGGGGGCCTCCTACGAGCAGTACTTC.

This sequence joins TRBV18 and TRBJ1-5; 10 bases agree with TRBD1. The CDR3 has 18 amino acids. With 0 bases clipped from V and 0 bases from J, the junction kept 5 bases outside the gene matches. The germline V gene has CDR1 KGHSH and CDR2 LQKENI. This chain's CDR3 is CASSPPGQGSRSNQPQHF. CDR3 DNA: TGTGCCAGCTCACCACCGGGACAGGGGTCGCGTAGCAATCAGCCCCAGCATTTT.

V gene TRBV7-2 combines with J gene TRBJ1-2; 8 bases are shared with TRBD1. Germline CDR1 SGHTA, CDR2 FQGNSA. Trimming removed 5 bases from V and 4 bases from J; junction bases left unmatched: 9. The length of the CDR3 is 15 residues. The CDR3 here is CASSPGQGLFYGYTF. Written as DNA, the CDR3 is TGTGCCAGCAGCCCCGGACAGGGTTTGTTCTATGGCTACACCTTC.